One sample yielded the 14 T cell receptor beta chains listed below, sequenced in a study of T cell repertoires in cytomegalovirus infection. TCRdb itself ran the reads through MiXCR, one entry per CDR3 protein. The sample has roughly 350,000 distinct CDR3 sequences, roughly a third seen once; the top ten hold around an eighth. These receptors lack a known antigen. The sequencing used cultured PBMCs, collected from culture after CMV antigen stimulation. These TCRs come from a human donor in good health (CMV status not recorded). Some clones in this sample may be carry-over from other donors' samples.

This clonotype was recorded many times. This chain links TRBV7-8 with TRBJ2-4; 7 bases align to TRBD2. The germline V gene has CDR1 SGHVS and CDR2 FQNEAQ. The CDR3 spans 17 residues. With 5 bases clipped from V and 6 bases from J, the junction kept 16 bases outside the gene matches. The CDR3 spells CASSPYGLVTLVNIQYF. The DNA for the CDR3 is TGTGCCAGCAGCCCCTACGGACTAGTGACATTGGTAAACATTCAGTACTTC.

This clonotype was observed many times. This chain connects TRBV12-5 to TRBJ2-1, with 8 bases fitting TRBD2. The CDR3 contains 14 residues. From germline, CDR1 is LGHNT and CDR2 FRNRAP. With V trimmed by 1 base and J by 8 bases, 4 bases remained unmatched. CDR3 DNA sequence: TGTGCTAGTGGTTTGGGACTAGCGTCGCATGAGCAGTTCTTC. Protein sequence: CASGLGLASHEQFF.

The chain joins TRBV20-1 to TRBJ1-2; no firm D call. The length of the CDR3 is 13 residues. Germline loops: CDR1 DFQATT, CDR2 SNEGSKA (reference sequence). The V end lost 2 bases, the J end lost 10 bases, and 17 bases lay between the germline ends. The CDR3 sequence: CSARPGAQLDYTF. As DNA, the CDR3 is TGCAGTGCTAGACCAGGAGCTCAACTGGACTACACCTTC.

This chain's CDR3 is CATSRDLQSNDGYTF. The CDR3 DNA is TGTGCCACCAGCAGAGATCTCCAGAGTAATGATGGCTACACCTTC. The rearrangement joins TRBV15 to TRBJ1-2, with D unclear. This CDR3 region has 15 residues. Germline-derived CDR1 and CDR2 are LNHNV and YYDKDF (reference sequence). The V end lost 0 bases, the J end lost 6 bases, and 14 bases lay between the germline ends.

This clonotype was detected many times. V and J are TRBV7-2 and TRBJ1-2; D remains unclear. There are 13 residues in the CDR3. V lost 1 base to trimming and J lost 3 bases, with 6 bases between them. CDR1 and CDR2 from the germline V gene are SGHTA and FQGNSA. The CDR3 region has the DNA TGTGCCAGCAGCTTAGACCGGGACTATGGCTACACCTTC. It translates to CASSLDRDYGYTF.

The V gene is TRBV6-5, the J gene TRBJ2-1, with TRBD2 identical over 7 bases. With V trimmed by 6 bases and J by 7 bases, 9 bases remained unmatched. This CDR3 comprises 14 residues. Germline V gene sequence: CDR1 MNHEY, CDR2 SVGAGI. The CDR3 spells CASSRWTRGNEQFF. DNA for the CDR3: TGTGCCAGCAGCAGGTGGACTAGAGGAAATGAGCAGTTCTTC.

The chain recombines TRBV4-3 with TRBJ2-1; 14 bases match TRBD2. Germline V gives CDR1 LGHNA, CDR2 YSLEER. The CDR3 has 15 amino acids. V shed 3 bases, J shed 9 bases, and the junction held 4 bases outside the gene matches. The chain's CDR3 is CASSQGLAGAREQFF. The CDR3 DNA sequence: TGCGCCAGCAGCCAGGGACTAGCGGGAGCTCGTGAGCAGTTCTTC.

The CDR3 region is CASSRGEYSNQPQHF. DNA of the CDR3: TGTGCCAGTAGTCGCGGGGAATATAGCAATCAGCCCCAGCATTTT. The chain joins TRBV19 to TRBJ1-5; D ambiguous. CDR3 length equals 15 residues. Germline-derived CDR1 and CDR2 are LNHDA and SQIVND (reference sequence). V was trimmed by 5 bases and J by 0 bases, leaving 11 bases between them.

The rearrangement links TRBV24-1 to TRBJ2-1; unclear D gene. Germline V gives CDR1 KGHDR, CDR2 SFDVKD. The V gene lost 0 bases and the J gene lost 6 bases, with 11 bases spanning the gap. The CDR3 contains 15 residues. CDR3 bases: TGTGCCACCAGTGATTTGCACGGCAGCCCCAATGAGCAGTTCTTC. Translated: CATSDLHGSPNEQFF.

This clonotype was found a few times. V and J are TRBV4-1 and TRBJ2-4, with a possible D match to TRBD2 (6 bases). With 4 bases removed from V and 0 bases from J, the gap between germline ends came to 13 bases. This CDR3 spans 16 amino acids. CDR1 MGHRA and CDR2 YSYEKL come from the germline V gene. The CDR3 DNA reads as TGCGCCAGCAGCCGCACCTTAGCGGTAGCCAAAAACATTCAGTACTTC. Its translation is CASSRTLAVAKNIQYF.

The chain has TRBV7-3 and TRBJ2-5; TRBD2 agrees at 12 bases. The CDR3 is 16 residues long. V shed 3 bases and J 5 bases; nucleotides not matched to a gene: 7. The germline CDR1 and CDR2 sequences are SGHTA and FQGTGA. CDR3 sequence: CASSFLAGGPTETQYF. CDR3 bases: TGTGCCAGCAGCTTCCTAGCGGGAGGGCCGACGGAGACCCAGTACTTC.

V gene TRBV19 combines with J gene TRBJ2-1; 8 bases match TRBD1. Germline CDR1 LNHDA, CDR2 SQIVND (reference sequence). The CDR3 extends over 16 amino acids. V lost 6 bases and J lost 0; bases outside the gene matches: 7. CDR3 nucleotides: TGTGCCAGTAGGCATCAGGGGGCTTACTCCTACAATGAGCAGTTCTTC. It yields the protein CASRHQGAYSYNEQFF.

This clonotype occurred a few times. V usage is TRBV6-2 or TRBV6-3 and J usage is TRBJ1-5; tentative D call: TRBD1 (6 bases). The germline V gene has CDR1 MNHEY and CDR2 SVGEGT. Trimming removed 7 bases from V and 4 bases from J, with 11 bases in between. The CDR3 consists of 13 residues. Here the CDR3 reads CASTPQGNQPQHF. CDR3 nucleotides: TGTGCCAGCACCCCTCAGGGGAATCAGCCCCAGCATTTT.

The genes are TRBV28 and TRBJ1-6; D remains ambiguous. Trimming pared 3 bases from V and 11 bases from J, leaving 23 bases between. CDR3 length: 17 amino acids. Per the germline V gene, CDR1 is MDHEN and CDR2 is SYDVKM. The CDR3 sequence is CASSLLTSTNFWAPLHF. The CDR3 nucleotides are TGTGCCAGCAGTTTGTTAACCAGTACTAACTTTTGGGCACCCCTCCACTTT.